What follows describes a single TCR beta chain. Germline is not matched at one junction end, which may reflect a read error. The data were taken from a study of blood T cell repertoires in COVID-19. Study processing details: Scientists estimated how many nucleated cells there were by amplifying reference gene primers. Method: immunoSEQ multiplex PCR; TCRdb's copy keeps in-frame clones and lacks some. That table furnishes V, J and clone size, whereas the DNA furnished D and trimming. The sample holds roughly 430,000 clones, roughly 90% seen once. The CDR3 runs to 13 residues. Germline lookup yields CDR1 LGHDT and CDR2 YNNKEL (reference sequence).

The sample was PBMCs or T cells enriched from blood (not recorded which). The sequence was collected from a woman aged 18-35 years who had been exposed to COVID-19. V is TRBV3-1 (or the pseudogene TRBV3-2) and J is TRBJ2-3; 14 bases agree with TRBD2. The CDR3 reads CASSQETSGRATF. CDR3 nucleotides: TGTGCCAGCAGCCAGGAGACTAGCGGGAGGGCCACTTTT.